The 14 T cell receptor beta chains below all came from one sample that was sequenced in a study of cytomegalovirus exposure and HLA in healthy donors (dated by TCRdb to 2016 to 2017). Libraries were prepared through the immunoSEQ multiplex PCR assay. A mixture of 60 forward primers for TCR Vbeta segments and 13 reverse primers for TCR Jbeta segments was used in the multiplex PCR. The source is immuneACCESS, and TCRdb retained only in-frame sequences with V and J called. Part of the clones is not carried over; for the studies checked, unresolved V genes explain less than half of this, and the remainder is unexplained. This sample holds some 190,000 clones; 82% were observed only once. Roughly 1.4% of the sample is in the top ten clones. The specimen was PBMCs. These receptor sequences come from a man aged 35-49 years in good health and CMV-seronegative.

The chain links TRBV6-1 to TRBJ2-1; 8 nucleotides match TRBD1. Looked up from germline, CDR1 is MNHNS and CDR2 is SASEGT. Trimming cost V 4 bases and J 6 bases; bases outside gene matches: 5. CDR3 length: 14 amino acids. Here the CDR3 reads CASSVAGGPNEQFF. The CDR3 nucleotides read TGTGCCAGCAGTGTAGCAGGGGGCCCCAATGAGCAGTTCTTC.

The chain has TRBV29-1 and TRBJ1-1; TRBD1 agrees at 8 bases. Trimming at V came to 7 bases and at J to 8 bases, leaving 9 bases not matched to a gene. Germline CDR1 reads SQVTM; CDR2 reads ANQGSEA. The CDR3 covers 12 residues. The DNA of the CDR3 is TGCAGCGCCGCAGGGGGCGCTTCCGAAGCTTTCTTT. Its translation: CSAAGGASEAFF.

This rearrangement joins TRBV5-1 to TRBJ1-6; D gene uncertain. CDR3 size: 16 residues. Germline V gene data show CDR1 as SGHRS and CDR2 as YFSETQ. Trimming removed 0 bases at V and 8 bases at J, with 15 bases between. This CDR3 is CASSLGEALVDSPLHF. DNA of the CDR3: TGCGCCAGCAGCTTGGGAGAGGCCTTGGTTGATTCACCCCTCCACTTT. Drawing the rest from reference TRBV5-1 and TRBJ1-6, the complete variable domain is KAGVTQTPRYLIKTRGQQVTLSCSPISGHRSVSWYQQTPGQGLQFLFEYFSETQRNKGNFPGRFSGRQFSNSRSEMNVSTLELGDSALYLCASSLGEALVDSPLHFGNGTRLTVT.

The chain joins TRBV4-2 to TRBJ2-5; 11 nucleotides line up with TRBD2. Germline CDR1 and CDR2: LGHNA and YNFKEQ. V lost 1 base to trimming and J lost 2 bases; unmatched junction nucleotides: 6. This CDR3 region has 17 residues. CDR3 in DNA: TGTGCCAGCAGCCAAGTTGTTAGCGGGGGGGCGCAAGAGACCCAGTACTTC. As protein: CASSQVVSGGAQETQYF.

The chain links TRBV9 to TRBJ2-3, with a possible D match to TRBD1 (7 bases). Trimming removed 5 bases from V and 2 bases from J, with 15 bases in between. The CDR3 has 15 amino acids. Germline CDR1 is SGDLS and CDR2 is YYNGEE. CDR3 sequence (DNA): TGTGCCAGCAGGCCGGGGGACAGCTTCACAGATACGCAGTATTTT. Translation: CASRPGDSFTDTQYF. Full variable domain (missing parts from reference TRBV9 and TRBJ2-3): DSGVTQTPKHLITATGQRVTLRCSPRSGDLSVYWYQQSLDQGLQFLIQYYNGEERAKGNILERFSAQQFPDLHSELNLSSLELGDSALYFCASRPGDSFTDTQYFGPGTRLTVL.

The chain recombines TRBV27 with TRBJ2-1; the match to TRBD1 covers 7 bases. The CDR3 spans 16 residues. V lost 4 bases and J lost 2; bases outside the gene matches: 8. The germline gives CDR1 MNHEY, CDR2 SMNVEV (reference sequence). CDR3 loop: CASSSRGQAAYNEQFF. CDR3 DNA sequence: TGTGCCAGCAGTTCCCGCGGACAGGCCGCCTACAATGAGCAGTTCTTC.

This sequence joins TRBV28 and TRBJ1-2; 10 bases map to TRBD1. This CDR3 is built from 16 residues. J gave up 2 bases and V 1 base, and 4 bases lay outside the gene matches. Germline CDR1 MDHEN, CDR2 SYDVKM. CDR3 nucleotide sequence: TGTGCCAGCAGTTTATTGGGACAGGGGCAAAACTATGGCTACACCTTC. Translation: CASSLLGQGQNYGYTF.

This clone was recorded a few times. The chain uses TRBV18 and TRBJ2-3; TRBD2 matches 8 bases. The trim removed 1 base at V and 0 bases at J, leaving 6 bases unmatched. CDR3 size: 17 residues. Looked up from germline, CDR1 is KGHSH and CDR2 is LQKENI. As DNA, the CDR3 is TGTGCCAGCTCACCACTCTTACTAGCGGAAAGCACAGATACGCAGTATTTT. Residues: CASSPLLLAESTDTQYF.

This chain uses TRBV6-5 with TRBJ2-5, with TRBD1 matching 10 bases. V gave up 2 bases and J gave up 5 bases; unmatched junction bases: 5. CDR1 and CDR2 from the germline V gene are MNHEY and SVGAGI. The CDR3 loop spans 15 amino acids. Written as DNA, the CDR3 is TGTGCCAGCAGTTACGGGGACAGGGGCAGTGAGACCCAGTACTTC. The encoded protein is CASSYGDRGSETQYF.

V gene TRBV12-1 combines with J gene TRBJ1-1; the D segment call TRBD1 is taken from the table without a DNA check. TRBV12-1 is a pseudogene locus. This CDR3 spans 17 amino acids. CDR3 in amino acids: CASSFTGTVVMNTEAFF. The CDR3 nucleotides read TGTGCCAGCAGCTTTACCGGGACAGTAGTAATGAACACTGAAGCTTTCTTT.

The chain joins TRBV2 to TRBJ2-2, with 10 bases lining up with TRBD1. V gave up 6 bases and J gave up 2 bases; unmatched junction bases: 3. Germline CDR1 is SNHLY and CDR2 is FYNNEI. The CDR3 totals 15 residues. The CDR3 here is CASRGQGINTGELFF. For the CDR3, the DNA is TGTGCCAGCAGGGGACAGGGGATAAACACCGGGGAGCTGTTTTTT.

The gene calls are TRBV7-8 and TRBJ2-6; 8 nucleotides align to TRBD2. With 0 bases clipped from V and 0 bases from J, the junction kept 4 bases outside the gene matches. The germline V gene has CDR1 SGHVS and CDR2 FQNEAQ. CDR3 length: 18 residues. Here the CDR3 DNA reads TGTGCCAGCAGCTTAGCGGGACTAGACTTCTCTGGGGCCAACGTCCTGACTTTC. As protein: CASSLAGLDFSGANVLTF.

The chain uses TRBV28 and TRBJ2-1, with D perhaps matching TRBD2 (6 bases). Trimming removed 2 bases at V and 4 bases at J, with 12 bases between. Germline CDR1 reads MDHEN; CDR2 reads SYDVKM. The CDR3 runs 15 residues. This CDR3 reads CASSLPAGLYNEQFF. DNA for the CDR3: TGTGCCAGCAGTTTACCAGCGGGCCTATACAATGAGCAGTTCTTC. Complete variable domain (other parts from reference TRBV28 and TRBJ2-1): DVKVTQSSRYLVKRTGEKVFLECVQDMDHENMFWYRQDPGLGLRLIYFSYDVKMKEKGDIPEGYSVSREKKERFSLILESASTNQTSMYLCASSLPAGLYNEQFFGPGTRLTVL.

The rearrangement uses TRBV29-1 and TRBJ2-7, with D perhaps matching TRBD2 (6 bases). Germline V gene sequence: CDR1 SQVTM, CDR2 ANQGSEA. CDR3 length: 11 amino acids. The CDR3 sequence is CTESGGYEQYF. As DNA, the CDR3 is TGCACCGAATCCGGGGGTTACGAGCAGTACTTC.